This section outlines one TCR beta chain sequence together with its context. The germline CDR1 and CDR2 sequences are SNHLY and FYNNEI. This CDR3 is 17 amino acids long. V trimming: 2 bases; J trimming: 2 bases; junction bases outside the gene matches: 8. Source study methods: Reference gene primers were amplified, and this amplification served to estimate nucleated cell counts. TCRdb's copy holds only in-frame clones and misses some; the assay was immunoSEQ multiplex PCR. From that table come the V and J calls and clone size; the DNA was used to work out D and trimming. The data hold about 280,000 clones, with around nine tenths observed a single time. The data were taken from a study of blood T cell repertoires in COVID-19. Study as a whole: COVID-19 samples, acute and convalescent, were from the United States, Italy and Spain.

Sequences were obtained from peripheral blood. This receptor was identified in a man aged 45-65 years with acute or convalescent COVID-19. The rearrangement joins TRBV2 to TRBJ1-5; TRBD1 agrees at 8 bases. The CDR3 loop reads CASSEKGGQAGNQPQHF. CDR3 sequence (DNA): TGTGCCAGCAGTGAAAAGGGGGGACAGGCGGGCAATCAGCCCCAGCATTTT.